These 18 T cell receptor beta chains originate from one sample sequenced in a study of T cell changes during pregnancy in multiple sclerosis. The data were produced by immunoSEQ multiplex PCR, yet TCRdb's version contains in-frame clones alone and is incomplete. The data show some 100,000 clones, more than 80% seen once. Sequenced material: peripheral blood, taken in the second trimester of pregnancy. The receptors were gathered from a female donor with multiple sclerosis, enrolled in a pregnancy study.

This chain joins TRBV5-1 and TRBJ1-2; no definite D call. Germline V gene lookup returns CDR1 SGHRS and CDR2 YFSETQ. The CDR3 covers 13 residues. V was trimmed by 2 bases and J by 2 bases, leaving 7 bases between them. The CDR3 reads CASSLSGNYGYTF. The CDR3 DNA reads TGCGCCAGCAGCTTATCGGGGAACTATGGCTACACCTTC.

This clone has only a few counts. V is TRBV30 and J is TRBJ1-1; 8 bases map to TRBD1. Germline V gene data show CDR1 as GTSNPN and CDR2 as SVGIG (reference sequence). CDR3 length equals 18 residues. J gave up 1 base and V 0 bases, and 13 bases lay outside the gene matches. This CDR3 reads CAWSVRAWAGGRNTEAFF. CDR3 DNA sequence: TGTGCCTGGAGTGTACGGGCCTGGGCAGGGGGCCGGAACACTGAAGCTTTCTTT.

This chain joins TRBV9 and TRBJ2-2; unclear D gene. With 6 bases removed from V and 1 base from J, the gap between germline ends came to 7 bases. CDR1 SGDLS and CDR2 YYNGEE come from the germline V gene. This CDR3 comprises 13 residues. The CDR3, as DNA: TGTGCCAGCACCCGTTGGAACACCGGGGAGCTGTTTTTT. It specifies CASTRWNTGELFF.

This sequence joins TRBV2 and TRBJ1-4; 11 nucleotides match TRBD1. The ends lost 4 bases at V and 5 bases at J; junction bases unmatched: 3. CDR1 and CDR2 from the germline V gene are SNHLY and FYNNEI. The CDR3 runs 15 residues. The CDR3: CASSVDRGRNEKLFF. DNA for the CDR3: TGTGCCAGCAGTGTGGACAGGGGGCGAAATGAAAAACTGTTTTTT.

The CDR3 DNA follows: TGTGCCACCCACAGGGGAAGCGGGGAGACCCAGTACTTC. Amino acids: CATHRGSGETQYF. The J gene is TRBJ2-5, the V gene TRBV15; D possibly corresponds to TRBD1 (7 bases). The V gene lost 8 bases and the J gene lost 5 bases, with 15 bases spanning the gap. Germline CDR1 is LNHNV and CDR2 is YYDKDF (reference sequence). The CDR3 totals 13 residues.

The DNA for the CDR3 is TGTGCCAGCAGCTTAGGGCTGGGCAGCAATCAGCCCCAGCATTTT. Translation: CASSLGLGSNQPQHF. The chain joins TRBV11-2 to TRBJ1-5, with D unresolved. CDR1 and CDR2 from the germline V gene are SGHAT and FQNNGV. Deletions cut 1 base from V and 1 base from J, with 8 bases between. This CDR3 region has 15 residues.

The chain uses TRBV2 and TRBJ2-1; a weak D match, TRBD2 (7 bases). There are 15 residues in the CDR3. V lost 8 bases and J lost 6, with 20 bases in between. Germline V gene data show CDR1 as SNHLY and CDR2 as FYNNEI. CDR3 sequence reads: CASFRKREGGNEQFF. The CDR3 bases are TGTGCCAGCTTCAGAAAGCGGGAAGGGGGCAATGAGCAGTTCTTC.

V gene TRBV27 combines with J gene TRBJ2-7; 8 bases map to TRBD1. The CDR3 has 15 residues. CDR1 and CDR2 (germline): MNHEY, SMNVEV (reference sequence). J gave up 2 bases and V 5 bases, and 8 bases lay outside the gene matches. This CDR3 is CASSPRDRSTYEQYF. The CDR3 bases are TGTGCCAGCAGTCCAAGGGACAGGTCAACCTACGAGCAGTACTTC.

This clone has only a few counts. The CDR3: CSAVDRPEAFF. In DNA, the CDR3 is TGCAGTGCCGTCGACAGACCCGAAGCTTTCTTT. The chain carries TRBV20-1 and TRBJ1-1; possible D gene TRBD1, 5 bases. The CDR3 spans 11 residues. Trimming removed 6 bases at V and 8 bases at J, with 13 bases between. CDR1 is DFQATT, CDR2 SNEGSKA, per germline (reference sequence).

CDR3 in DNA: TGCGCCAGCAGCTTGGCAGGGGGCATCGCAGATACGCAGTATTTT. Protein product: CASSLAGGIADTQYF. J is TRBJ2-3 and V is TRBV5-1, with 8 positions matching TRBD1. V was pared by 0 bases and J by 4 bases, with 4 bases of the junction left unmatched. Per germline, CDR1 SGHRS and CDR2 YFSETQ. The CDR3 loop spans 15 amino acids.

The chain links TRBV6-6 to TRBJ1-2; TRBD1 matches at 7 bases. Germline V gene lookup returns CDR1 MNHNY and CDR2 SVGAGI (reference sequence). The CDR3 covers 15 residues. Trimming at V came to 5 bases and at J to 8 bases, leaving 14 bases not matched to a gene. CDR3: CASSETGQAVWGYTF. DNA of the CDR3: TGTGCCAGCAGTGAGACTGGACAGGCCGTCTGGGGCTACACCTTC.

The chain employs TRBV6-5 and TRBJ2-1; tentative D call: TRBD2 (5 bases). The CDR3 contains 13 residues. V shed 6 bases and J shed 7 bases, with 13 bases lying between them. Germline V gives CDR1 MNHEY, CDR2 SVGAGI. This CDR3 is CASRLGLWNEQFF. For the CDR3, the DNA is TGTGCCAGCAGACTAGGTCTCTGGAATGAGCAGTTCTTC.

This clone appeared once. The chain links TRBV27 to TRBJ2-7; a weak D match, TRBD1 (6 bases). Germline V gives CDR1 MNHEY, CDR2 SMNVEV (reference sequence). V was pared by 5 bases and J by 0 bases, with 11 bases between. The CDR3 extends over 14 amino acids. CDR3 DNA sequence: TGTGCCAGCAGTCTCCTACAGGGCTCCTACGAGCAGTACTTC. This encodes CASSLLQGSYEQYF.

The rearrangement joins TRBV7-8 to TRBJ1-2, with D unclear. There are 14 residues in the CDR3. CDR1 is SGHVS, CDR2 FQNEAQ, per germline. Trimming removed 2 bases at V and 0 bases at J, with 7 bases between. In DNA, the CDR3 is TGTGCCAGCAGCTTAACTCATTCTAACTATGGCTACACCTTC. This encodes CASSLTHSNYGYTF.

This sequence joins TRBV20-1 and TRBJ1-5, with D possibly being TRBD1 (5 bases). The germline gives CDR1 DFQATT, CDR2 SNEGSKA (reference sequence). CDR3 length: 11 residues. V lost 3 bases to trimming and J lost 9 bases, with 9 bases between them. In DNA, the CDR3 is TGCAGTGCTAGCGGTCAGGGGCCCCAGCATTTT. Its protein product is CSASGQGPQHF.

This sequence joins TRBV19 and TRBJ2-7, with D unresolved. Germline-derived CDR1 and CDR2 are LNHDA and SQIVND (reference sequence). The CDR3 is 14 amino acids. V was clipped by 0 bases and J by 6 bases, with 12 bases between them. DNA of the CDR3: TGTGCCAGTAGTATAGATCAGTGGAGTTTCGAGCAGTACTTC. Protein sequence: CASSIDQWSFEQYF.

The chain carries TRBV7-2 and TRBJ1-4; tentatively, D is TRBD1 (5 bases). The CDR3 is 16 amino acids. Trimming took 4 bases from V and 3 from J, leaving 15 bases between them. Germline assignment: CDR1 SGHTA and CDR2 FQGNSA. The CDR3, as DNA: TGTGCCAGCAGCTCGCCGGCAGGGATGTCTAATGAAAAACTGTTTTTT. This encodes CASSSPAGMSNEKLFF.

The count of this clone is one. The V and J genes are TRBV7-6 and TRBJ2-7; D possibly corresponds to TRBD1 (6 bases). CDR1 is SGHVS and CDR2 is FNYEAQ in the germline V gene. Trimming took 2 bases from V and 5 from J, leaving 13 bases between them. The CDR3 has 14 amino acids. The CDR3 region is CASSLSRGYHEQYF. DNA of the CDR3: TGTGCCAGCAGCTTATCAAGGGGGTACCACGAGCAGTACTTC.